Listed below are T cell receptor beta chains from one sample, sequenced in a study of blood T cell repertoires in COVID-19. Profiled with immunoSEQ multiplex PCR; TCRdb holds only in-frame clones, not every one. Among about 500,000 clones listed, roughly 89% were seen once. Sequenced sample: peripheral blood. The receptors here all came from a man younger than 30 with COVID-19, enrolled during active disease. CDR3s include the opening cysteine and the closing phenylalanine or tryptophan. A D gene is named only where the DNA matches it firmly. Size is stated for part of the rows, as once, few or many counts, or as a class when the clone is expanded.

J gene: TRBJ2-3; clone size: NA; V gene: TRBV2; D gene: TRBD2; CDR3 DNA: TGTGCCAGCAGTGGAACTAGCGGGGGGCCAGATACGCAGTATTTT; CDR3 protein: CASSGTSGGPDTQYF
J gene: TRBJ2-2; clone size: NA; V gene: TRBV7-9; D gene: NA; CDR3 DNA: TGTGCCAGCAGCTTAGACATAAACACCGGGGAGCTGTTTTTT; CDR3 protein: CASSLDINTGELFF
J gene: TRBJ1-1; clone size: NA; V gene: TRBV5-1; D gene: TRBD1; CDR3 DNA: TGCGCCAGCAGCTTGGGGGACAGGGGCCCGAACACTGAAGCTTTCTTT; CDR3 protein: CASSLGDRGPNTEAFF
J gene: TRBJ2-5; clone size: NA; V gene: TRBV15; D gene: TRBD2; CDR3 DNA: TGTGCCACCAGCAGAGGGGCTAGCGGGACCTTAGGAGAGACCCAGTACTTC; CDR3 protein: CATSRGASGTLGETQYF
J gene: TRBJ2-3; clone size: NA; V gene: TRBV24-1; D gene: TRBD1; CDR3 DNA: TGTGCCACCAGTGATACGACAGGGTTTAGAACAGATACGCAGTATTTT; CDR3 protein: CATSDTTGFRTDTQYF
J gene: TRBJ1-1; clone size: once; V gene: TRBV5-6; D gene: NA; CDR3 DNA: TGTGCCAGCAGCTTGCTGTCAGGGTTGATCACTGAAGCTTTCTTT; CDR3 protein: CASSLLSGLITEAFF
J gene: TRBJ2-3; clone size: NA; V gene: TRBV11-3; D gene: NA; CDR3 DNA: TGTGCCAGCAGCCCGCGACAGGAGACTAGCACAGATACGCAGTATTTT; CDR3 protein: CASSPRQETSTDTQYF
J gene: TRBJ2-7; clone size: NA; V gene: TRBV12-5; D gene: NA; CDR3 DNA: TGTGCTAGTGGCACACAGGAGACACCCCACGAGCAGTACTTC; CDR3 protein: CASGTQETPHEQYF
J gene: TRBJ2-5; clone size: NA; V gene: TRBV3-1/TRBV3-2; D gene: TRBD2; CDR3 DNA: TGTGCCAGCAGCCAAGATGCGCTAGCGGGAGGTCGGGAGACCCAGTACTTC; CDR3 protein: CASSQDALAGGRETQYF
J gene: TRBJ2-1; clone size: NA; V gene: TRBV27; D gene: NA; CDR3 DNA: TGTGCCAGCGCGGCCGAATACAATGAGCAGTTCTTC; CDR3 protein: CASAAEYNEQFF
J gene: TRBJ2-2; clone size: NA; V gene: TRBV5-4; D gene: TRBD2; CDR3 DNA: TGTGCCAGCAGCCCCGGGACTAGCGGGGGGGAAGGGGAGCTGTTTTTT; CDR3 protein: CASSPGTSGGEGELFF
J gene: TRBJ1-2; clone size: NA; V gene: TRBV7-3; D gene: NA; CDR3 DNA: TGTGCCAGCAGCTTTTCCCCGGACAGTAATGGCTACACCTTC; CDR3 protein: CASSFSPDSNGYTF
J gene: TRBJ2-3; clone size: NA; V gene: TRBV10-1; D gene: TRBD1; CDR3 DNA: TGCGCCAGCAGTGAGTCGGGACAGGGACTCACAGATACGCAGTATTTT; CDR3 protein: CASSESGQGLTDTQYF
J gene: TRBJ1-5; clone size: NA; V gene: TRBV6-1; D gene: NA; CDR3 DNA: TGTGCCAGCAGTGAGTGGGGGGGGAGCAATCAGCCCCAGCATTTT; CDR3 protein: CASSEWGGSNQPQHF
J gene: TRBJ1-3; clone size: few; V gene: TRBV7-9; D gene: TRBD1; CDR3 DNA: TGTGCCAGCGTCCGACAGGGGGCTCTAACCGCCTCTGGAAACACCATATATTTT; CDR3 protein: CASVRQGALTASGNTIYF
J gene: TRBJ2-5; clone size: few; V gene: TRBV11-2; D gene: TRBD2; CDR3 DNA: TGTGCCAGCAGCTTGGATAGCGGGGGGGTAGAGACCCAGTACTTC; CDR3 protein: CASSLDSGGVETQYF
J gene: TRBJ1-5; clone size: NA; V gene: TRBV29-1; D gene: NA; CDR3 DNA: TGCAGCGTGGCAACCGGGACACCTGATCAGCCCCAGCATTTT; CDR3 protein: CSVATGTPDQPQHF
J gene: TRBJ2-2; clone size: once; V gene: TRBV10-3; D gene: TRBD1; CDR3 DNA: TGTGCCAACAGACAGGGGGACACCGGGGAGCTGTTTTTT; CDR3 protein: CANRQGDTGELFF
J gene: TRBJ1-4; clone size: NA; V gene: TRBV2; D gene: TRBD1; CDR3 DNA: TGTGCCAGCAGGGGAGGGACAGGGGTCAGTGAAAAACTGTTTTTT; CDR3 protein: CASRGGTGVSEKLFF
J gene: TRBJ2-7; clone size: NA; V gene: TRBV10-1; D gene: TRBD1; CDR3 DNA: TGCGCCAGCAGAAAACTCCGGGACAGCTCCTACGAGCAGTACTTC; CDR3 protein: CASRKLRDSSYEQYF
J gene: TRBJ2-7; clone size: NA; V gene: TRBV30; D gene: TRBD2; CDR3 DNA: TGTGCCTGGAGCGCGATGGCGGGAGGCACCTACGAGCAGTACTTC; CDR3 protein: CAWSAMAGGTYEQYF
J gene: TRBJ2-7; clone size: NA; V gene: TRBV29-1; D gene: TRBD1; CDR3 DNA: TGCAGCGCTCGGGGACAGAGATACGAGCAGTACTTC; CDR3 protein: CSARGQRYEQYF
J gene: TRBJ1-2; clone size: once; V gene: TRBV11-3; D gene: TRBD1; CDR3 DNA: TGTGCCAGCAGCTTAGGGGACAGCTACAACTATGGGGACACCTTC; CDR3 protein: CASSLGDSYNYGDTF